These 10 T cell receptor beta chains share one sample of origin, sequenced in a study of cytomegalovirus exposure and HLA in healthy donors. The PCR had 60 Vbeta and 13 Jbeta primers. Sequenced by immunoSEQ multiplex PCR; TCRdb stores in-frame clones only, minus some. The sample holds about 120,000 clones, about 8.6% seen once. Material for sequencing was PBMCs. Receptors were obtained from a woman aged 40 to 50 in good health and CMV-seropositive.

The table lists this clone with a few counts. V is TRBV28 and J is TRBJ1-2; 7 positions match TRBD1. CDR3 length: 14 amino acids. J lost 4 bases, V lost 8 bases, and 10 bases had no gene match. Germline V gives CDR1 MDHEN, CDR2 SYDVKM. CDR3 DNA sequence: TGTGCCAGCGCCAGGGGTCGACAGGGCTATGGCTACACCTTC. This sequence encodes CASARGRQGYGYTF.

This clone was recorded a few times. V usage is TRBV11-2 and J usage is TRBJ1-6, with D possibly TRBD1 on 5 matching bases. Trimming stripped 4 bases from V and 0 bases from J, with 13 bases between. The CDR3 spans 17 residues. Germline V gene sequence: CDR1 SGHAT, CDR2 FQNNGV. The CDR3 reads CASSSLDSLSYNSPLHF. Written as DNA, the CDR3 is TGTGCCAGCAGCTCACTTGACAGCCTCTCCTATAATTCACCCCTCCACTTT.

The CDR3 region has the DNA TGTGCCATCAGTGAGTATGGTGGACAGGTCGCTAACTATGGCTACACCTTC. This sequence encodes CAISEYGGQVANYGYTF. The chain combines TRBV10-3 with TRBJ1-2, with 7 bases that match TRBD1. This CDR3 region has 17 residues. The V gene's germline CDR1 is ENHRY and CDR2 SYGVKD. With V trimmed by 1 base and J by 0 bases, 8 bases remained unmatched.

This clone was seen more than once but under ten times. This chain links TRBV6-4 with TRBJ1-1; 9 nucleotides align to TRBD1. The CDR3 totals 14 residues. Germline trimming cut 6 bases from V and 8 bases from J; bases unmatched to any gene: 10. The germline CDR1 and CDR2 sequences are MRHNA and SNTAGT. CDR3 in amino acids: CASRRSQGATEAFF. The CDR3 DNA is TGTGCCAGCAGGAGATCACAGGGGGCCACCGAAGCTTTCTTT.

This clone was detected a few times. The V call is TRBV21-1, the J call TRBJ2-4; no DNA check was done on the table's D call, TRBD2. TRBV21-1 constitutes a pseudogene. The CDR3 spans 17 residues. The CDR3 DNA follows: TGTGCCAGCAGCAAAGGCCCCCGGAGACTAGCCAAAAACATTCAGTACTTC. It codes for CASSKGPRRLAKNIQYF.

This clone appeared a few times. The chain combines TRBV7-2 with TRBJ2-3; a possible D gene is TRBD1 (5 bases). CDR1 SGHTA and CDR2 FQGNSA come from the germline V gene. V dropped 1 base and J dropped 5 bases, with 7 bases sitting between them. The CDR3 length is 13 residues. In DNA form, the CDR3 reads TGTGCCAGCAGCTTAGGACAGAGAGATACGCAGTATTTT. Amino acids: CASSLGQRDTQYF.

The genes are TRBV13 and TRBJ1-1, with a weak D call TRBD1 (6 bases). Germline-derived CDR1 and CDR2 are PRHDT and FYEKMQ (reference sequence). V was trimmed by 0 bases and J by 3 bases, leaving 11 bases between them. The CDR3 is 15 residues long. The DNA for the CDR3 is TGTGCCAGCAGCTTAGGAGGGGGTGCAGACACTGAAGCTTTCTTT. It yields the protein CASSLGGGADTEAFF.

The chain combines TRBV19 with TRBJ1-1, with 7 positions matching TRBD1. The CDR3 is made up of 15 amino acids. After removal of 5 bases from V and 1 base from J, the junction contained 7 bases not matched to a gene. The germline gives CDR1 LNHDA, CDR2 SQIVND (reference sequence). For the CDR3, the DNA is TGTGCCAGTAGTGTCCCGGACAGGTCGAACACTGAAGCTTTCTTT. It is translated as CASSVPDRSNTEAFF. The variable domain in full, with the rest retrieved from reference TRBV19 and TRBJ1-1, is DGGITQSPKYLFRKEGQNVTLSCEQNLNHDAMYWYRQDPGQGLRLIYYSQIVNDFQKGDIAEGYSVSREKKESFPLTVTSAQKNPTAFYLCASSVPDRSNTEAFFGQGTRLTVV.

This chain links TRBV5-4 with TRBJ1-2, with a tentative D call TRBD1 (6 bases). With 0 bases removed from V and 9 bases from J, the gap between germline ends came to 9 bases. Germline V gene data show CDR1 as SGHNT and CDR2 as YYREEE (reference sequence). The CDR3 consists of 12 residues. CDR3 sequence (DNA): TGTGCCAGCAGCTTGGACAGGGAGCGCTACACCTTC. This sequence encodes CASSLDRERYTF.

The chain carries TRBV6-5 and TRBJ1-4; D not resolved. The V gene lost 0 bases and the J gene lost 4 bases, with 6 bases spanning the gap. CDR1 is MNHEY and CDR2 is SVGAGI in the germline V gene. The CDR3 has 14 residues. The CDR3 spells CASSYSSFNEKLFF. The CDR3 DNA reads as TGTGCCAGCAGTTACTCATCTTTTAATGAAAAACTGTTTTTT.